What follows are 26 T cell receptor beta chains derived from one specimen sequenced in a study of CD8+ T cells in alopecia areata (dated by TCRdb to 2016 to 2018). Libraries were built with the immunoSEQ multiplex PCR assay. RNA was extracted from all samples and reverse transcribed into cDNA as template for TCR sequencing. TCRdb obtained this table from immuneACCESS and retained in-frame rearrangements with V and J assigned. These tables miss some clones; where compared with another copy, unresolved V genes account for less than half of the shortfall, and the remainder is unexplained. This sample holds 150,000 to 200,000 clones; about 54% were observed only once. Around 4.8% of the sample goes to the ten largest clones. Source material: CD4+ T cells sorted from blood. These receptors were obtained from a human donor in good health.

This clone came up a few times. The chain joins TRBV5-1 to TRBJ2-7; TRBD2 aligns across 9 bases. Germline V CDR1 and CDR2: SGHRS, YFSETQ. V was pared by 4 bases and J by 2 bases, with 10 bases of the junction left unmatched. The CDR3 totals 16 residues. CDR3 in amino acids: CASSAGLGGRAYEQYF. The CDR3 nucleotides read TGCGCCAGCAGCGCGGGCCTTGGCGGGAGGGCCTACGAGCAGTACTTC.

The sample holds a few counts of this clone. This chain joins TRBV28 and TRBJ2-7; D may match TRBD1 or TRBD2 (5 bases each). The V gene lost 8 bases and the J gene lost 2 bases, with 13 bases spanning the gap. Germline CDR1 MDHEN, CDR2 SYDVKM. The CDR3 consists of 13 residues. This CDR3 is CASEGTTTYEQYF. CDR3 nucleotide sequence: TGTGCCAGCGAGGGGACCACAACCTACGAGCAGTACTTC.

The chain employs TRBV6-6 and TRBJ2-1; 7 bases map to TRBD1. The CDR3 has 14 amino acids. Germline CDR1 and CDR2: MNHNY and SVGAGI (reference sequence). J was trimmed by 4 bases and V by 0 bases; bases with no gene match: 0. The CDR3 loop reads CASSYSDRYNEQFF. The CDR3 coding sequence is TGTGCCAGCAGTTACTCGGACAGGTACAATGAGCAGTTCTTC.

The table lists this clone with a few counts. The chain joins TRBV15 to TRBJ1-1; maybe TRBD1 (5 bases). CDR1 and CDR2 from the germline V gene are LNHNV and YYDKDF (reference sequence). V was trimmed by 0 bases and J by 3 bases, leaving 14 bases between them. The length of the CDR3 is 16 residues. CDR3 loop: CATSRDPEGVDTEAFF. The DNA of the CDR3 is TGTGCCACCAGCAGAGATCCGGAAGGGGTGGACACTGAAGCTTTCTTT.

CDR3 bases: TGTGCCAGCGGGATCTCAGCCAATCAGCCCCAGCATTTT. Its protein is CASGISANQPQHF. V is TRBV19 and J is TRBJ1-5, with no clear D. Germline V gene lookup returns CDR1 LNHDA and CDR2 SQIVND (reference sequence). The CDR3 extends over 13 amino acids. Trimming stripped 9 bases from V and 3 bases from J, with 12 bases between.

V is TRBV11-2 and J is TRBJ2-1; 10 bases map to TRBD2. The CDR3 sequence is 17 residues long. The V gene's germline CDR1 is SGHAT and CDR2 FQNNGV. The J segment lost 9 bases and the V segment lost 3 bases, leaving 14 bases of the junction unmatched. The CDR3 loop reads CASSFLRSGRASREQFF. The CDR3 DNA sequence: TGTGCCAGCAGCTTCCTCCGAAGCGGGAGGGCGTCGCGTGAGCAGTTCTTC.

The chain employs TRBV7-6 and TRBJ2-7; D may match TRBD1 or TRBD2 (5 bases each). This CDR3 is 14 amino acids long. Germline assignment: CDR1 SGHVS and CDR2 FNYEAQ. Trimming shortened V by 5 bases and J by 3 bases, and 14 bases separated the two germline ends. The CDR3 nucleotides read TGTGCCAGCAGCCCGGGGCCGGCGGTCTACGAGCAGTACTTC. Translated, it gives CASSPGPAVYEQYF.

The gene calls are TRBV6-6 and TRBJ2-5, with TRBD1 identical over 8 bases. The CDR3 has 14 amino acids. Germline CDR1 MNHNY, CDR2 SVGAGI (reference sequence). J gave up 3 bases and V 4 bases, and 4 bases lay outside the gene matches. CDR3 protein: CASSLWTGKETQYF. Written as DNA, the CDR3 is TGTGCCAGCAGTTTGTGGACAGGGAAAGAGACCCAGTACTTC.

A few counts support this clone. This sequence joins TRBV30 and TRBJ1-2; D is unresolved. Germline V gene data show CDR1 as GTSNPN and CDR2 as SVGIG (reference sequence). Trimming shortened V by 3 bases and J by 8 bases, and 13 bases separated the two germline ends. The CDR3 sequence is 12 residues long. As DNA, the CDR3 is TGTGCCTGGAGGCCCCCGGGGAAAGGCTACACCTTC. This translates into CAWRPPGKGYTF.

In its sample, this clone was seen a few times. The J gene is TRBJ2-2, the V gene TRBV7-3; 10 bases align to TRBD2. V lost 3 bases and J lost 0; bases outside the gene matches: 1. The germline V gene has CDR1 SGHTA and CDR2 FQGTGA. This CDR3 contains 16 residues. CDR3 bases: TGTGCCAGCAGCTTGGGGACTAGCGCGAACACCGGGGAGCTGTTTTTT. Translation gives CASSLGTSANTGELFF.

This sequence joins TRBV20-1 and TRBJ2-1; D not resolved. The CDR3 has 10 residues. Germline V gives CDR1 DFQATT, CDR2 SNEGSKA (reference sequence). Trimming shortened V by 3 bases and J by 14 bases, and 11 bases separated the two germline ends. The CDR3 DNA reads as TGCAGTGCTAGCGGTGACGCCAAGTTCTTC. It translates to CSASGDAKFF.

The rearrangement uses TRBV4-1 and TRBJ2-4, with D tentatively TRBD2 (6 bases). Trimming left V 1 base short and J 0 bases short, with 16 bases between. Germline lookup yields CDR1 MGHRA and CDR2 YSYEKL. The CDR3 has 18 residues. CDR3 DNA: TGCGCCAGCAGCCAAGGGGATGGACTACCGATAGCCAAAAACATTCAGTACTTC. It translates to CASSQGDGLPIAKNIQYF.

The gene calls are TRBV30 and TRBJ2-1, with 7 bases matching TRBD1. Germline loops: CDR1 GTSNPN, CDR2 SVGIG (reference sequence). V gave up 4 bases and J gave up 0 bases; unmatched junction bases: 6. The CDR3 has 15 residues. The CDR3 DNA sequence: TGTGCCTGGAAGGGACAGCAAAGCTCCTACAATGAGCAGTTCTTC. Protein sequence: CAWKGQQSSYNEQFF.

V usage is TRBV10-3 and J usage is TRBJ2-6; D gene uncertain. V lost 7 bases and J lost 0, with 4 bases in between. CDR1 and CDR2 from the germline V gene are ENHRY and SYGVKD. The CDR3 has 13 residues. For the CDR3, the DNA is TGTGCCATCACCGGCTCTGGGGCCAACGTCCTGACTTTC. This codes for CAITGSGANVLTF.

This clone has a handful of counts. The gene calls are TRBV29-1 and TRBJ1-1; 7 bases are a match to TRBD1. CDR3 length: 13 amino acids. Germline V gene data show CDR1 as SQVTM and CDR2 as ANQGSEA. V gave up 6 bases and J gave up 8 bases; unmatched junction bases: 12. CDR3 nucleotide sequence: TGCAGCGTGAACCAGGGGGTCCAATTGGAAGCTTTCTTT. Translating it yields CSVNQGVQLEAFF.

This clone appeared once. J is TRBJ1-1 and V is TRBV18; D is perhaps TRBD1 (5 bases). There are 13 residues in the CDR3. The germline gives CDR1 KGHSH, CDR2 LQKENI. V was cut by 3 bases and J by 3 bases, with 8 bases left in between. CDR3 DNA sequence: TGTGCCAGCTCACCCAGGGAATACACTGAAGCTTTCTTT. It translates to CASSPREYTEAFF.

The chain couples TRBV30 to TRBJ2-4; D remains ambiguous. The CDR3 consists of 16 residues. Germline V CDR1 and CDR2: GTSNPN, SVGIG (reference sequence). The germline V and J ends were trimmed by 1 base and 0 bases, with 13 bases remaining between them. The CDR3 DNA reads TGTGCCTGGAGTGCCCCCCTGTCTATAGCCAAAAACATTCAGTACTTC. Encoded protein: CAWSAPLSIAKNIQYF.

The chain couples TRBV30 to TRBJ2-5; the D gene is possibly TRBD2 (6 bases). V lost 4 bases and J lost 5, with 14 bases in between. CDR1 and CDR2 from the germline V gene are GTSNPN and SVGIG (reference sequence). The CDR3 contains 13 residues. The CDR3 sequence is CAWNGRTKETQYF. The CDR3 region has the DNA TGTGCCTGGAACGGTCGGACTAAGGAGACCCAGTACTTC.

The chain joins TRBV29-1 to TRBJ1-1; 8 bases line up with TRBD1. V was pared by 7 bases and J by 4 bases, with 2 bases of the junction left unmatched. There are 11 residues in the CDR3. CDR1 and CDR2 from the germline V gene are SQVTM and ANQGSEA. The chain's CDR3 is CSARGLTEAFF. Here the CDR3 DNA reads TGCAGCGCCAGGGGGCTCACTGAAGCTTTCTTT.

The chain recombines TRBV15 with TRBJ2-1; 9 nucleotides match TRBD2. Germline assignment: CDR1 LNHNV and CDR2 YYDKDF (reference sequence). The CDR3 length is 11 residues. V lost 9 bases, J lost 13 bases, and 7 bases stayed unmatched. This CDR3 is CATSQREVQFF. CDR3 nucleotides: TGTGCCACGAGTCAGCGGGAGGTACAGTTCTTC.

The CDR3 sequence is CASSIVGGKLFF. Written as DNA, the CDR3 is TGTGCCAGCAGTATCGTGGGTGGAAAACTGTTTTTT. The chain combines TRBV25-1 with TRBJ1-4, with D hard to call. This CDR3 contains 12 residues. Germline V lookup: CDR1 MGHDK, CDR2 SYGVNS. V shed 5 bases and J shed 10 bases, with 11 bases lying between them. The entire variable domain, with the rest obtained from reference TRBV25-1 and TRBJ1-4, is as follows: EADIYQTPRYLVIGTGKKITLECSQTMGHDKMYWYQQDPGMELHLIHYSYGVNSTEKGDLSSESTVSRIRTEHFPLTLESARPSHTSQYLCASSIVGGKLFFGSGTQLSVL.

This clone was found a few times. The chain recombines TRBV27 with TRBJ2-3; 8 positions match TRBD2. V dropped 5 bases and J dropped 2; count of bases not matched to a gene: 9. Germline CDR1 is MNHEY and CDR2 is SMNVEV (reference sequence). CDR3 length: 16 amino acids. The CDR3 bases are TGTGCCAGCAGTCCCCCCCGCGGGAGGCTCACAGATACGCAGTATTTT. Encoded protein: CASSPPRGRLTDTQYF.

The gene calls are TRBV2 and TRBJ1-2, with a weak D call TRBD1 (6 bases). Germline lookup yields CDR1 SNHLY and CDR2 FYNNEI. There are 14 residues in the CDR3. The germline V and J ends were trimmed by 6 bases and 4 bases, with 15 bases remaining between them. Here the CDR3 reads CASSPRQEVYGYTF. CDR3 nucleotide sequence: TGTGCCAGCAGCCCGAGACAGGAGGTCTATGGCTACACCTTC.

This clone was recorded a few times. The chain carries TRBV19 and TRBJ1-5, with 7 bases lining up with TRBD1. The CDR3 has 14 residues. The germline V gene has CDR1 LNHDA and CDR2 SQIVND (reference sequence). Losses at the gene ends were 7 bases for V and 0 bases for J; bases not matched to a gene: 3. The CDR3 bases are TGTGCCAGTAACAGGGGCCTTAGCAATCAGCCCCAGCATTTT. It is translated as CASNRGLSNQPQHF.

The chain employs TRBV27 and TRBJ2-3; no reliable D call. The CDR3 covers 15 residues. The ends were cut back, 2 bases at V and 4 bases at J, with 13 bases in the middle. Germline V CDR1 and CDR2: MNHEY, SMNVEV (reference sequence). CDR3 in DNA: TGTGCCAGCAGTTTACTCCCTAGTAGGGCAGATACGCAGTATTTT. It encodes CASSLLPSRADTQYF.

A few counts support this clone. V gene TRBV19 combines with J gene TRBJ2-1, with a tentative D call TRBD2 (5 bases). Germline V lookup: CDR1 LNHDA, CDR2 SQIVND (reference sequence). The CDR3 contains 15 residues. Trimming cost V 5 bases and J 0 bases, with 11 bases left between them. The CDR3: CASSPTRGSYNEQFF. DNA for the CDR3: TGTGCCAGTAGTCCGACCCGGGGCTCCTACAATGAGCAGTTCTTC.